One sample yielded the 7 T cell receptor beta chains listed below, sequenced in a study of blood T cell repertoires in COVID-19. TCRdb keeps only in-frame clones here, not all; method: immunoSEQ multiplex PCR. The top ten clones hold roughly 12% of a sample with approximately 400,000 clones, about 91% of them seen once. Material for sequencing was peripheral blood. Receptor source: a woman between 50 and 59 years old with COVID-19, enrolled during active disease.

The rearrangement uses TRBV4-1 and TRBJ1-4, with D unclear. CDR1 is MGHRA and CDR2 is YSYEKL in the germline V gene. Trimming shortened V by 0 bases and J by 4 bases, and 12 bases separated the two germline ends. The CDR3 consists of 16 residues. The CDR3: CASSQEEGYSNEKLFF. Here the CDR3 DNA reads TGCGCCAGCAGCCAAGAGGAAGGTTACAGTAATGAAAAACTGTTTTTT.

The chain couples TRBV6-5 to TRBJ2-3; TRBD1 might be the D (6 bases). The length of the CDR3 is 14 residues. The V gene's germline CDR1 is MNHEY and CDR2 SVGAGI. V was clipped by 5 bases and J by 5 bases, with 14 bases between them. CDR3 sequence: CASSPQGFRDTQYF. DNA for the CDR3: TGTGCCAGCAGTCCCCAGGGGTTTAGAGATACGCAGTATTTT.

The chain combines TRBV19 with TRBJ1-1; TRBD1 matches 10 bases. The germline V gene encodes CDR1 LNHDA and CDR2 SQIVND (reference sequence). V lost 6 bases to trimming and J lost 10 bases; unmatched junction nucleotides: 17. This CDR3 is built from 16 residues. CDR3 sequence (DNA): TGTGCCAGTAGCCCATCCCAGGACAGGGGGTTACGGGGAGCTTTCTTT. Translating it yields CASSPSQDRGLRGAFF. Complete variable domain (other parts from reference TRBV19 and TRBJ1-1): DGGITQSPKYLFRKEGQNVTLSCEQNLNHDAMYWYRQDPGQGLRLIYYSQIVNDFQKGDIAEGYSVSREKKESFPLTVTSAQKNPTAFYLCASSPSQDRGLRGAFFGQGTRLTVV.

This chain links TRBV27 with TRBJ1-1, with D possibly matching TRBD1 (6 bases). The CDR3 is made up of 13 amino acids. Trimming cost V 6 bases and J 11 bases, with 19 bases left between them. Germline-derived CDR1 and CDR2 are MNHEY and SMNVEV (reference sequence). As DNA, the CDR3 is TGTGCCAGCAGCGAGAGGGACACCACTGGGGCTTTCTTT. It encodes CASSERDTTGAFF.

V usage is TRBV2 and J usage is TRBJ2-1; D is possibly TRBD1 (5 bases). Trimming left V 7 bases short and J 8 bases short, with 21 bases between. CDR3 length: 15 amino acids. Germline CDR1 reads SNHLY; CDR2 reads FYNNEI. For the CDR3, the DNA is TGTGCCAGCACCAAACACTGGGCCGCCAGGGATGAGCAGTTCTTC. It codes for CASTKHWAARDEQFF.

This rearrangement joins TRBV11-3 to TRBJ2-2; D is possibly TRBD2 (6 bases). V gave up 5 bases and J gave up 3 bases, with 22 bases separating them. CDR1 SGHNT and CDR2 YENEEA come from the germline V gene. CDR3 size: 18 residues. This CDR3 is CASSPGAGGVRDTGELFF. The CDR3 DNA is TGTGCCAGCAGCCCCGGAGCTGGCGGGGTTAGGGACACCGGGGAGCTGTTTTTT.

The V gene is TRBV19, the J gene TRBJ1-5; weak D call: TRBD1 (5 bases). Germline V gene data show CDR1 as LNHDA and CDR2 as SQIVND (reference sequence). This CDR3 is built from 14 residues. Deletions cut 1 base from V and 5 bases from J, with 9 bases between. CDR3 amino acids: CASSIGRAYQPQHF. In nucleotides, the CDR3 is TGTGCCAGTAGTATAGGCAGGGCGTATCAGCCCCAGCATTTT.